A single TCR beta chain is shown here with its context. Its antigen is not yet known. No per-base quality is available; no much larger clone lies one base away. This specimen comes from a study of T cells in tumors after PD-1 blockade (dated by TCRdb to between 2019 and 2020). At the level of the whole study: Patients with prior checkpoint blockade, systemic immunosuppressant use, or recent radiotherapy or other anti-cancer therapy within 4 weeks were excluded. Patients were treated with either pembrolizumab 200 mg every 3 weeks or cemiplimab 350 mg every 2 weeks. Bulk TCR sequencing was performed on approximately eleven peripheral blood samples from about five patients to compare blood and tumor clonotypes. RECIST version 1.1 was used to assess clinical response. Paired single-cell RNA and TCR sequencing was done in the study on site-matched tumors from patients with BCC or SCC, both before and after anti-PD-1 therapy. Peripheral blood samples averaged around 120,000 TCR templates (range about 21,000-260,000) and 35,000 to 45,000 unique clonotypes. Ongoing daily vismodegib 150 mg was also given to a subset of patients during anti-PD-1 treatment. Broad study findings and their caveats: The source of novel T cell clones was not identified and could include lymphoid organs or rare unexpanded clones within the tumor or its periphery. Roughly two fifths of the TCR clonotypes from tumors also showed up in blood, and some novel exhausted tumor clones were present in pre-treatment blood, which suggests peripheral recruitment.

The germline V gene encodes CDR1 LNHDA and CDR2 SQIVND (reference sequence). The CDR3 measures 15 amino acids from cysteine to phenylalanine. The DNA shown is the 45-base CDR3, in frame from base 1. V is cut by 4 bases and J by 4 bases, and the space between the germline ends is 13 bases. For bulk TCRbeta sequencing, genomic DNA was extracted from tumor biopsies or peripheral blood, and input amounts ranged from roughly 616 ng to 6,004 ng. Every patient had histologically proven advanced or metastatic basal or squamous cell carcinoma and was a poor candidate for surgical resection. The basal cell carcinoma cohort comprised some ten patients, of whom several had bulk tumor TCR sequencing. Deep TCRbeta sequencing was performed with the immunoSEQ platform. Per the original workflow: Only productive rearrangements were exported from the immunoSEQ Analyzer for downstream analysis. T cell phenotypes were assigned to bulk TCRbeta clonotypes by matching the clonotypes to single-cell RNA+TCR-seq clones with the same TCRbeta sequence. Clone enrichment in tumor was calculated as tumor frequency divided by PBMC frequency from bulk TCR sequencing. GLIPH was used to group TCRs into specificity groups, clusters of distinct TCRs likely recognizing common antigens via shared CDR3 motifs. TCRdb re-hosts the immuneACCESS table, in-frame sequences only. Its copies lack some clones; in the studies checked, an unresolved V gene accounts for under half of them, and the cause for the rest is not known. V, J and clone size were drawn from that table, and D and trimming were deduced from the DNA. For this sample the table gives approximately 47,000 clones, of which roughly three quarters were detected only once. Approximately 7.9% of the sample lies in the top ten.

The sample consisted of PBMCs, taken before anti-PD-1 therapy. The receptor was isolated from a human donor with advanced basal cell or squamous cell carcinoma (not recorded which). The rearranged segments are TRBV19 and TRBJ1-4, with TRBD1 as a weak D call on 5 bases. The sequenced DNA: TGTGCCAGTAGTACCCCGAAGGGGAATAATGAAAAACTGTTTTTT. This is translated as CASSTPKGNNEKLFF.